This T cell receptor (beta chain) was captured in a study of a mutant IDH1 vaccine in newly diagnosed glioma. Across the study: Former treatment meant radiotherapy, temozolomide, or both; the majority had gotten both.

Germline V gives CDR1 SQVTM, CDR2 ANQGSEA. V was shortened by 3 bases and J by 1 base, with 7 bases between the two germline ends. CDR3 length: 12 residues. Clones were sequenced by immunoSEQ multiplex PCR, and TCRdb holds only the in-frame ones, with some missing. The data show 70,000 to 95,000 clones, roughly 85% seen once. This clone came up a few times. Its antigen is undetermined. Described time point: week 23, last vaccination. Doses comprised 300 ug of mutant IDH1 20-mer peptide each, plus topical imiquimod. There were new WHO grade 3 or 4 astrocytomas in the donors, and these were IDH1-mutant and ATRX-lost.

This receptor was obtained from a woman between 45 and 65 years old with glioma. Here the sequenced sample was PBMCs, taken from a glioma patient whose treatment included an IDH1 peptide vaccine. The rearrangement joins TRBV29-1 to TRBJ2-7; D is uncertain. The CDR3 sequence is CSVEDRSYEQYF. For the CDR3, the DNA is TGCAGCGTTGAGGACCGATCCTACGAGCAGTACTTC.